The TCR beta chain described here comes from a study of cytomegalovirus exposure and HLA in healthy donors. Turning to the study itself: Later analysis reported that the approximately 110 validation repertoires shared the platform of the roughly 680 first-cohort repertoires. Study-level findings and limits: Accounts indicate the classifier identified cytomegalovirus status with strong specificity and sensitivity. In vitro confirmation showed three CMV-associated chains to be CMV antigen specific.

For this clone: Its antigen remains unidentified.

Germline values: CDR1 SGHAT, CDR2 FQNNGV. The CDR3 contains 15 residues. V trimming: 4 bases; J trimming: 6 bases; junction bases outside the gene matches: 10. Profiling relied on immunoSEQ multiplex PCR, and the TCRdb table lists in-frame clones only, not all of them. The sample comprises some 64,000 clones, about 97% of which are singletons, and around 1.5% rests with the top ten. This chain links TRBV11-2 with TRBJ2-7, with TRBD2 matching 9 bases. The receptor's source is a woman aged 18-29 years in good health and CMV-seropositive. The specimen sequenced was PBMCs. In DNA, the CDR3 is TGTGCCAGCAGCTCGCCTTATAGCGGGAGATCCGAGCAGTACTTC. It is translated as CASSSPYSGRSEQYF. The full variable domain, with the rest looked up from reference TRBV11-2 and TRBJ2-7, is EAGVAQSPRYKIIEKRQSVAFWCNPISGHATLYWYQQILGQGPKLLIQFQNNGVVDDSQLPKDRFSAERLKGVDSTLKIQPAKLEDSAVYLCASSSPYSGRSEQYFGPGTRLTVT.